Listed below are T cell receptor beta chains from one sample, sequenced in a study of spatial heterogeneity in lung cancer. TCRdb ran MiXCR on the 5' RACE reads and lists one entry per CDR3 protein. The sample contains 2,500 to 3,500 distinct CDR3 sequences, 4.5% to 5% of which appear only once. Specimen: normal lung tissue next to the tumor, collected at surgery. These receptors all stem from a male donor with early-stage non-small cell lung cancer. Each CDR3 is given with its conserved first and last residue. Fields, in order: J gene, clone size, V gene, D gene, CDR3 protein, CDR3 DNA. D genes are given only for firm matches. Clone sizes are given selectively: once, few, many, or a class where the clone is expanded.

TRBJ2-5 | medium-sized | TRBV7-2 | - | CASSLGQKVQTQYF | TGTGCCAGCAGCTTAGGACAGAAGGTCCAGACCCAGTACTTC
TRBJ1-1 | many | TRBV7-7 | - | CASSPILNTEAFF | TGTGCCAGCAGCCCCATTTTGAACACTGAAGCTTTCTTT
TRBJ2-3 | - | TRBV4-1 | - | CASSQGEKRSTDTQYF | TGCGCCAGCAGCCAAGGGGAGAAGCGGAGCACAGATACGCAGTATTTT
TRBJ2-3 | few | TRBV7-9 | - | CASSLLRSDTQYF | TGTGCCAGCAGCTTATTACGGTCAGATACGCAGTATTTT
TRBJ2-5 | medium-sized | TRBV20-1 | TRBD2 | CSARGPSGSETQYF | TGCAGTGCTAGAGGGCCTAGCGGGAGTGAGACCCAGTACTTC
TRBJ2-2 | medium-sized | TRBV29-1 | - | CSGTENTGELFF | TGCAGCGGGACAGAGAACACCGGGGAGCTGTTTTTT
TRBJ2-3 | medium-sized | TRBV5-1 | TRBD2 | CASSLRLAGTDTQYF | TGCGCCAGCAGCTTGAGACTAGCGGGAACAGATACGCAGTATTTT
TRBJ2-7 | medium-sized | TRBV6-2/TRBV6-3 | - | CASTHRVAYEQYF | TGTGCCAGCACCCACAGGGTGGCCTACGAGCAGTACTTC
TRBJ2-3 | many | TRBV2 | TRBD1 | CASRDETGGVLDTQYF | TGTGCCAGCAGGGACGAGACAGGGGGCGTACTAGATACGCAGTATTTT
TRBJ2-5 | - | TRBV11-2 | - | CASSSGVQRGTQYF | TGTGCCAGCAGCTCAGGGGTCCAAAGGGGGACCCAGTACTTC
TRBJ2-1 | medium-sized | TRBV20-1 | - | CSARRTGDGYYNEQFF | TGCAGTGCTAGAAGGACGGGGGACGGGTACTACAATGAGCAGTTCTTC
TRBJ1-2 | medium-sized | TRBV7-9 | - | CASSLGDGYTF | TGTGCCAGCAGCTTGGGGGACGGCTACACCTTC
TRBJ1-5 | - | TRBV5-1 | - | CASSPRVGAQPQHF | TGCGCCAGCAGCCCCCGGGTGGGGGCTCAGCCCCAGCATTTT
TRBJ2-1 | few | TRBV9 | TRBD2 | CASSGGTSGNNEQFF | TGTGCCAGCAGCGGAGGGACTAGCGGTAACAATGAGCAGTTCTTC
TRBJ2-2 | medium-sized | TRBV6-2/TRBV6-3 | - | CASSRQESGTGELFF | TGTGCCAGCAGTCGCCAGGAGAGCGGCACCGGGGAGCTGTTTTTT
TRBJ2-7 | medium-sized | TRBV20-1 | TRBD2 | CSARALAGDPEQYF | TGCAGTGCGCGCGCACTAGCGGGAGATCCCGAGCAGTACTTC
TRBJ1-5 | many | TRBV10-1 | - | CASSESINQPQHF | TGCGCCAGCAGTGAGTCCATAAATCAGCCCCAGCATTTT
TRBJ2-1 | many | TRBV5-1 | TRBD2 | CASSLGLADTNEEQFF | TGCGCCAGCAGCTTGGGGCTAGCGGATACCAATGAAGAGCAGTTCTTC
TRBJ1-2 | medium-sized | TRBV2 | - | CASSDGESYGYTF | TGTGCCAGCAGTGATGGGGAATCCTATGGCTACACCTTC
TRBJ2-4 | medium-sized | TRBV19 | TRBD2 | CASSGVAGAKNIQYF | TGTGCCAGTAGTGGAGTAGCGGGAGCCAAAAACATTCAGTACTTC
TRBJ2-1 | medium-sized | TRBV10-2 | TRBD2 | CASSDKGTSGYNEQFF | TGCGCCAGCAGTGATAAAGGGACTAGCGGATACAATGAGCAGTTCTTC
TRBJ2-5 | medium-sized | TRBV10-2 | TRBD2 | CASSESISGGPSKETQYF | TGCGCCAGCAGTGAGTCGATTAGCGGGGGGCCCTCCAAAGAGACCCAGTACTTC
TRBJ1-6 | many | TRBV5-1 | - | CASSLVGAANSPLHF | TGCGCCAGCAGCTTGGTTGGGGCCGCTAATTCACCCCTCCACTTT
TRBJ2-7 | medium-sized | TRBV2 | - | CASAPGTRTYEQYF | TGTGCCAGTGCCCCAGGGACTCGGACCTACGAGCAGTACTTC